The 11 T cell receptor beta chains reported below all come from one sample, sequenced in a study of T cell responses to AZD1222 COVID-19 vaccine. Sequencing used immunoSEQ multiplex PCR; TCRdb keeps in-frame clones, though not all of them. The sample yields roughly 53,000 clones, less than 85% seen once. The specimen was peripheral blood, collected on day 0 of AZD1222 vaccination. The receptors here all came from an adult in good health.

The rearrangement links TRBV11-2 to TRBJ1-6, with no clear D. In germline, CDR1 is SGHAT, CDR2 FQNNGV. CDR3 length: 13 amino acids. Trimming removed 5 bases from V and 4 bases from J, with 6 bases in between. In nucleotides, the CDR3 is TGTGCCAGCAGCCTCAGTTATAATTCACCCCTCCACTTT. This sequence encodes CASSLSYNSPLHF.

The CDR3, as DNA: TGTGCCTGGAGTCTCAACACCGGGACAGCGAATGAAAAACTGTTTTTT. Amino acids: CAWSLNTGTANEKLFF. The rearrangement uses TRBV30 and TRBJ1-4; 7 bases match TRBD1. This CDR3 comprises 16 residues. With 2 bases clipped from V and 5 bases from J, the junction kept 11 bases outside the gene matches. Germline V gene data show CDR1 as GTSNPN and CDR2 as SVGIG (reference sequence).

The rearrangement uses TRBV2 and TRBJ1-2; TRBD1 agrees at 9 bases. The CDR3 totals 16 residues. Germline loops: CDR1 SNHLY, CDR2 FYNNEI. The ends lost 6 bases at V and 4 bases at J; junction bases unmatched: 12. Written as DNA, the CDR3 is TGTGCCAGCAGAGAAACCGGGACAGGGAAGCGCTATGGCTACACCTTC. Its translation is CASRETGTGKRYGYTF.

The rearrangement links TRBV29-1 to TRBJ1-2; 9 bases fit TRBD1. Germline V gene data show CDR1 as SQVTM and CDR2 as ANQGSEA. This CDR3 contains 11 residues. V shed 3 bases and J 12 bases; nucleotides not matched to a gene: 5. CDR3 coding DNA: TGCAGCGTTGATGGACAGGGGCCGGACACCTTC. Its translation: CSVDGQGPDTF.

V usage is TRBV5-1 and J usage is TRBJ2-5; no clear D. The CDR3 has 14 amino acids. Germline-derived CDR1 and CDR2 are SGHRS and YFSETQ. The V and J ends lost 1 base and 5 bases respectively, with 12 bases between them. CDR3 in amino acids: CASSLSSGRETQYF. CDR3 bases: TGCGCCAGCAGCTTGTCCAGTGGGCGTGAGACCCAGTACTTC.

The CDR3 DNA is TGTGCCAGCAGCGACCCTAGGGGAGAGGCCCATACGCAGTATTTT. Translated, it gives CASSDPRGEAHTQYF. The chain carries TRBV11-1 and TRBJ2-3, with D perhaps TRBD1 or TRBD2 (5 bases each). The CDR3 runs 15 residues. Trimming removed 5 bases at V and 7 bases at J, with 19 bases between. Germline assignment: CDR1 SGHAT and CDR2 FQDESV (reference sequence).

This CDR3 is CAWSVDSSTDTQYF. CDR3 nucleotide sequence: TGTGCCTGGAGTGTGGATTCGAGCACAGATACGCAGTATTTT. This chain connects TRBV30 to TRBJ2-3; D ambiguous. The length of the CDR3 is 14 residues. Germline V gene sequence: CDR1 GTSNPN, CDR2 SVGIG (reference sequence). Trimming took off 0 bases at V and 0 bases at J, with 7 bases between the two ends.

This sequence joins TRBV7-9 and TRBJ1-2; no clear D. CDR3 size: 15 residues. Trimming removed 5 bases from V and 0 bases from J, with 13 bases in between. CDR1 and CDR2 (germline): SEHNR, FQNEAQ (reference sequence). The CDR3 DNA reads TGTGCCAGCAGCCGGGTCCGGGAGGCTAACTATGGCTACACCTTC. As protein: CASSRVREANYGYTF.

V usage is TRBV12-3 or TRBV12-4 and J usage is TRBJ1-2; D call uncertain. V was pared by 6 bases and J by 4 bases, with 12 bases between. CDR3 size: 13 residues. For the CDR3, the DNA is TGTGCCAGCAGCATAGGTCCAGGCTATGGCTACACCTTC. Translating gives CASSIGPGYGYTF.

The chain combines TRBV5-6 with TRBJ2-7, with TRBD1 identical over 9 bases. V gave up 5 bases and J gave up 7 bases; unmatched junction bases: 10. Germline values: CDR1 SGHDT, CDR2 YYEEEE. CDR3 length equals 14 residues. The CDR3 reads CASSLDRGFREQYF. The CDR3 nucleotides are TGTGCCAGCAGTCTTGACAGGGGGTTCCGGGAGCAGTACTTC.

The chain has TRBV30 and TRBJ2-1; D not certain. Per germline, CDR1 GTSNPN and CDR2 SVGIG (reference sequence). This CDR3 spans 11 amino acids. The V end was cut by 0 bases, the J end by 10 bases, with 7 bases between. In DNA form, the CDR3 reads TGTGCCTGGAGTGTGGTGGGAGAGCAGTTCTTC. Protein sequence: CAWSVVGEQFF.